Presented here are 17 T cell receptor beta chains from one specimen sequenced in a study of cytomegalovirus exposure and HLA in healthy donors. The PCR had 60 Vbeta and 13 Jbeta primers. Libraries were prepared by immunoSEQ multiplex PCR; TCRdb keeps only in-frame clonotypes and omits some of them. The table records some 97,000 clones, around 80% of them present only once. The sample comprised PBMCs. The receptor set was obtained from a male donor in good health and CMV-seropositive.

The chain links TRBV11-3 to TRBJ2-7, with 8 nucleotides matching TRBD2. After removal of 10 bases from V and 0 bases from J, the junction contained 11 bases not matched to a gene. Germline V gene lookup returns CDR1 SGHNT and CDR2 YENEEA. The CDR3 totals 15 residues. CDR3 protein: CAIPAGGRGSYEQYF. The CDR3 DNA sequence: TGTGCCATCCCCGCGGGGGGCAGGGGCTCCTACGAGCAGTACTTC.

This clone was seen just once. The rearrangement joins TRBV9 to TRBJ2-1, with 11 bases lining up with TRBD2. J lost 10 bases, V lost 4 bases, and 10 bases had no gene match. There are 15 residues in the CDR3. Looked up from germline, CDR1 is SGDLS and CDR2 is YYNGEE. CDR3 residues: CASSRGTSGNGEQFF. Written as DNA, the CDR3 is TGTGCCAGCAGCCGGGGGACTAGCGGTAATGGGGAGCAGTTCTTC.

J is TRBJ1-1 and V is TRBV5-8; no reliable D call. The CDR3 runs to 14 residues. Per the germline V gene, CDR1 is SGHTS and CDR2 is YDEGEE. Trimming shortened V by 5 bases and J by 3 bases, and 14 bases separated the two germline ends. CDR3 DNA sequence: TGTGCCAGCAGGCGTCGGGGTACAGACACTGAAGCTTTCTTT. This codes for CASRRRGTDTEAFF.

The chain links TRBV19 to TRBJ1-5, with 7 bases identical to TRBD1. The CDR3 spans 17 residues. Unmatched junction bases numbered 17, after V lost 5 bases and J lost 7 bases. Germline CDR1 reads LNHDA; CDR2 reads SQIVND (reference sequence). The CDR3 loop reads CASSVSQGKLVRQPQHF. CDR3 sequence (DNA): TGTGCCAGTAGTGTTTCACAGGGGAAGTTGGTAAGGCAGCCCCAGCATTTT.

This clone was seen a handful of times. The chain uses TRBV6-5 and TRBJ1-5; unclear D gene. The CDR3 length is 14 residues. V gave up 8 bases and J gave up 2 bases, with 13 bases separating them. Germline V lookup: CDR1 MNHEY, CDR2 SVGAGI. The CDR3 nucleotides read TGTGCCAGCTCCCCCCTTGTTCGCAATCAGCCCCAGCATTTT. It yields the protein CASSPLVRNQPQHF.

This clone was recorded only once. This rearrangement joins TRBV27 to TRBJ2-2, with a tentative D call TRBD1 (5 bases). The DNA end lines up better with TRBJ1-3; the J call may be wrong. The length of the CDR3 is 16 residues. CDR1 and CDR2 (germline): MNHEY, SMNVEV (reference sequence). The CDR3 reads CASSPGGRFSGNTIYF. The CDR3, as DNA: TGTGCCAGCAGTCCCGGGGGACGGTTCTCTGGAAACACCATATATTTT.

The chain carries TRBV10-3 and TRBJ1-2; D gene ambiguous. This CDR3 is built from 10 residues. CDR1 ENHRY and CDR2 SYGVKD come from the germline V gene. Trimming took off 7 bases at V and 9 bases at J, with 9 bases between the two ends. The CDR3 sequence: CAITAMSYTF. The CDR3 DNA reads as TGTGCCATCACTGCTATGAGCTACACCTTC.

This chain joins TRBV18 and TRBJ1-6; 7 bases match TRBD1. V lost 1 base to trimming and J lost 10 bases; unmatched junction nucleotides: 7. This CDR3 has 15 amino acids. Per the germline V gene, CDR1 is KGHSH and CDR2 is LQKENI. The CDR3 loop reads CASSPQTGTSSPLHF. CDR3 coding DNA: TGTGCCAGCTCACCACAGACAGGGACGAGCTCACCCCTCCACTTT.

This clone was recorded a few times. J is TRBJ2-6 and V is TRBV6-4, with TRBD1 as a possible D gene (6 bases). This CDR3 comprises 16 residues. The V end was cut by 3 bases, the J end by 2 bases, with 11 bases between. Looked up from germline, CDR1 is MRHNA and CDR2 is SNTAGT. The CDR3 DNA reads TGTGCCAGCAGTGAAACCTCAGGGGCTGGGGCCAACGTCCTGACTTTC. Translated, it gives CASSETSGAGANVLTF.

V usage is TRBV15 and J usage is TRBJ2-7; no clear D. The germline gives CDR1 LNHNV, CDR2 YYDKDF (reference sequence). The CDR3 has 14 amino acids. V lost 1 base to trimming and J lost 0 bases, with 7 bases between them. The CDR3 reads CATSRARLSYEQYF. The CDR3 DNA is TGTGCCACCAGCAGAGCGAGACTCTCCTACGAGCAGTACTTC.

The chain has TRBV7-2 and TRBJ1-5; D is undetermined. The CDR3 extends over 14 amino acids. Trimming cost V 5 bases and J 4 bases, with 12 bases left between them. Germline CDR1 and CDR2: SGHTA and FQGNSA. The CDR3 DNA is TGTGCCAGCAGCCTGGATTTCAGGAATCAGCCCCAGCATTTT. Amino acids: CASSLDFRNQPQHF.

The gene calls are TRBV7-2 and TRBJ2-2; D not certain. This CDR3 is 13 amino acids long. Germline loops: CDR1 SGHTA, CDR2 FQGNSA. V lost 5 bases, J lost 7 bases, and 11 bases lay in between. The DNA for the CDR3 is TGTGCCAGCAGCCGACGTCTAGGCGGGGAGCTGTTTTTT. Protein: CASSRRLGGELFF.

The CDR3: CASSPQWTEAFF. CDR3 nucleotides: TGTGCCAGCAGCCCCCAGTGGACTGAAGCTTTCTTT. The V gene is TRBV7-2, the J gene TRBJ1-1; D is uncertain. Looked up from germline, CDR1 is SGHTA and CDR2 is FQGNSA. This CDR3 is built from 12 residues. V gave up 5 bases and J gave up 5 bases, with 9 bases separating them.

The chain carries TRBV30 and TRBJ1-6, with D unclear. The V gene lost 5 bases and the J gene lost 7 bases, with 18 bases spanning the gap. The CDR3 has 15 residues. The V gene's germline CDR1 is GTSNPN and CDR2 SVGIG (reference sequence). The CDR3 DNA reads as TGTGCCTGGGATATGTTTCTCACAGAGAATTCACCCCTCCACTTT. Translated: CAWDMFLTENSPLHF.

This clone was seen repeatedly, ten times or more. This chain connects TRBV6-1 to TRBJ1-5; tentative D call: TRBD1 (6 bases). From germline, CDR1 is MNHNS and CDR2 SASEGT. With 8 bases removed from V and 2 bases from J, the gap between germline ends came to 10 bases. The CDR3 has 13 residues. CDR3 in DNA: TGTGCCAGCCTAGGGGGTGGCAATCAGCCCCAGCATTTT. Translation: CASLGGGNQPQHF.

This clone was observed a handful of times. V gene TRBV5-1 combines with J gene TRBJ2-1, with TRBD2 identical over 8 bases. Looked up from germline, CDR1 is SGHRS and CDR2 is YFSETQ. After removal of 0 bases from V and 9 bases from J, the junction contained 17 bases not matched to a gene. The length of the CDR3 is 18 residues. The CDR3 loop reads CASSLEGMERGYGGEQFF. CDR3 in DNA: TGCGCCAGCAGCTTGGAGGGAATGGAGCGGGGGTATGGTGGTGAGCAGTTCTTC. The full variable domain, its missing parts supplied by reference TRBV5-1 and TRBJ2-1, is KAGVTQTPRYLIKTRGQQVTLSCSPISGHRSVSWYQQTPGQGLQFLFEYFSETQRNKGNFPGRFSGRQFSNSRSEMNVSTLELGDSALYLCASSLEGMERGYGGEQFFGPGTRLTVL.

The rearrangement links TRBV7-3 to TRBJ2-5; 10 bases agree with TRBD2. Germline lookup yields CDR1 SGHTA and CDR2 FQGTGA. The CDR3 loop spans 15 amino acids. The V gene end was trimmed by 1 base and the J gene end by 5 bases; junction bases not matched to a gene: 4. The CDR3 reads CASSLIAGGWETQYF. In nucleotides, the CDR3 is TGTGCCAGCAGCTTAATAGCGGGGGGCTGGGAGACCCAGTACTTC.